Presented here are 25 T cell receptor beta chains from one specimen sequenced in a study of cytomegalovirus exposure and HLA in healthy donors. PCR employed 60 Vbeta and 13 Jbeta primers. Sequenced by immunoSEQ multiplex PCR; TCRdb stores in-frame clones only, minus some. There are more than 35,000 clones in the sample; 53% occur only once, and less than 7% lies in the top ten. Sequencing used PBMCs. The receptor source for this set is a woman aged 40 to 50 in good health and CMV-seropositive.

This clone showed up just once. The chain recombines TRBV4-2 with TRBJ2-7; 8 bases fit TRBD1. V lost 2 bases to trimming and J lost 0 bases; unmatched junction nucleotides: 9. This CDR3 comprises 17 residues. Germline assignment: CDR1 LGHNA and CDR2 YNFKEQ. Here the CDR3 DNA reads TGTGCCAGCAGCCAAAGGGAATTCAGGGGGCACTCCTACGAGCAGTACTTC. Its translation is CASSQREFRGHSYEQYF.

This clone was found a few times. The chain has TRBV29-1 and TRBJ2-2; the match to TRBD2 covers 7 bases. The germline V gene encodes CDR1 SQVTM and CDR2 ANQGSEA. The CDR3 extends over 11 amino acids. V shed 7 bases and J 7 bases; nucleotides not matched to a gene: 3. The CDR3 loop is CSAGTIGELFF. The CDR3, as DNA: TGCAGCGCCGGGACTATCGGGGAGCTGTTTTTT.

This chain uses TRBV2 with TRBJ2-6; 9 bases agree with TRBD2. The length of the CDR3 is 18 residues. CDR1 and CDR2 from the germline V gene are SNHLY and FYNNEI. V shed 4 bases, J shed 0 bases, and the junction held 7 bases outside the gene matches. For the CDR3, the DNA is TGTGCCAGCAGTGCGCGGCTAGCGGGGTCCTCTGGGGCCAACGTCCTGACTTTC. Translating gives CASSARLAGSSGANVLTF.

This chain joins TRBV11-2 and TRBJ2-3, with 8 bases lining up with TRBD1. The CDR3 has 17 residues. CDR1 is SGHAT, CDR2 FQNNGV, per germline. Losses at the gene ends were 1 base for V and 9 bases for J; bases not matched to a gene: 15. The CDR3 spells CASSLGGQDLNIVTQYF. The CDR3 DNA sequence: TGTGCCAGCAGCTTAGGGGGACAGGACCTGAATATTGTGACGCAGTATTTT. The whole variable domain, filled in from reference TRBV11-2 and TRBJ2-3, reads EAGVAQSPRYKIIEKRQSVAFWCNPISGHATLYWYQQILGQGPKLLIQFQNNGVVDDSQLPKDRFSAERLKGVDSTLKIQPAKLEDSAVYLCASSLGGQDLNIVTQYFGPGTRLTVL.

The V call is TRBV5-1, the J call TRBJ2-5; TRBD2 might be the D (6 bases). The CDR3 loop spans 14 amino acids. CDR1 is SGHRS, CDR2 YFSETQ, per germline. V gave up 5 bases and J gave up 2 bases, with 13 bases separating them. The CDR3 DNA reads as TGCGCCAGCAGGTCGGGACTTCATCAAGAGACCCAGTACTTC. It encodes CASRSGLHQETQYF. Based on the CDR3 plus reference TRBV5-1 and TRBJ2-5, the full variable domain is KAGVTQTPRYLIKTRGQQVTLSCSPISGHRSVSWYQQTPGQGLQFLFEYFSETQRNKGNFPGRFSGRQFSNSRSEMNVSTLELGDSALYLCASRSGLHQETQYFGPGTRLLVL.

The V call is TRBV7-2, the J call TRBJ1-1; 10 positions match TRBD1. The CDR3 loop spans 16 amino acids. Germline CDR1 reads SGHTA; CDR2 reads FQGNSA. The V gene end was trimmed by 5 bases and the J gene end by 5 bases; junction bases not matched to a gene: 11. As DNA, the CDR3 is TGTGCCAGCAGCCCCCGGACAGGGGGTTGGTGGACTGAAGCTTTCTTT. It translates to CASSPRTGGWWTEAFF.

The V and J genes are TRBV10-3 and TRBJ2-3; the D gene is possibly TRBD1 (5 bases). The CDR3 has 13 amino acids. CDR1 ENHRY and CDR2 SYGVKD come from the germline V gene. V lost 7 bases to trimming and J lost 5 bases, with 13 bases between them. DNA for the CDR3: TGTGCCATCAAAGGGGCCCAGAAAGATACGCAGTATTTT. This gives the protein CAIKGAQKDTQYF.

The chain recombines TRBV12-1 with TRBJ2-5; no check of the table's D call, TRBD2, against the DNA was made. TRBV12-1 represents a pseudogene. The CDR3 is 15 amino acids. This CDR3 reads CASSFVAGEQETQYF. The CDR3 DNA reads as TGTGCCAGCAGCTTTGTGGCGGGGGAACAAGAGACCCAGTACTTC.

This clone was found once. The junction and the germline gene differ at one end; a read error may be behind it. The chain has TRBV5-4 and TRBJ2-3; 11 bases align to TRBD2. This CDR3 contains 16 residues. Germline CDR1 is SGHNT and CDR2 is YYREEE (reference sequence). DNA of the CDR3: TGTGCCAGCAGCTTGGTCGGGGGGCTAGCGGGGGGTACGAAGTATTTT. Translating gives CASSLVGGLAGGTKYF.

The V call is TRBV4-3, the J call TRBJ2-5; the match to TRBD2 covers 7 bases. J lost 7 bases, V lost 1 base, and 6 bases had no gene match. The germline V gene has CDR1 LGHNA and CDR2 YSLEER. This CDR3 has 14 amino acids. The CDR3 sequence is CASSQVASGRTQYF. CDR3 coding DNA: TGCGCCAGCAGCCAAGTCGCTAGCGGAAGGACCCAGTACTTC.

A few counts support this clone. The chain combines TRBV6-6 with TRBJ1-5; possibly TRBD1 for D (5 bases). The CDR3 is made up of 15 amino acids. V was pared by 2 bases and J by 1 base, with 9 bases between. Germline lookup yields CDR1 MNHNY and CDR2 SVGAGI (reference sequence). CDR3 residues: CASSYMGQSNQPQHF. The CDR3 DNA reads as TGTGCCAGCAGTTACATGGGGCAGAGCAATCAGCCCCAGCATTTT.

This clone was observed a few times. The V call is TRBV5-4, the J call TRBJ2-1, with 8 bases fitting TRBD2. The CDR3 runs 15 residues. The germline CDR1 and CDR2 sequences are SGHNT and YYREEE (reference sequence). Trimming removed 0 bases from V and 6 bases from J; junction bases left unmatched: 5. The CDR3 region has the DNA TGTGCCAGCAGCTTGGCGGGGGGGCTGTCCAATGAGCAGTTCTTC. Its translation: CASSLAGGLSNEQFF. Full variable domain (remainder filled in from reference TRBV5-4 and TRBJ2-1): ETGVTQSPTHLIKTRGQQVTLRCSSQSGHNTVSWYQQALGQGPQFIFQYYREEENGRGNFPPRFSGLQFPNYSSELNVNALELDDSALYLCASSLAGGLSNEQFFGPGTRLTVL.

This clone was found a few times. The V call is TRBV6-6, the J call TRBJ2-1, with D maybe TRBD1 (5 bases). The CDR3 is 15 residues long. The V and J ends lost 0 bases and 6 bases respectively, with 12 bases between them. Germline V gene sequence: CDR1 MNHNY, CDR2 SVGAGI (reference sequence). This CDR3 reads CASSYSSDSINEQFF. CDR3 in DNA: TGTGCCAGCAGTTACTCGAGTGACAGTATCAATGAGCAGTTCTTC.

This rearrangement joins TRBV28 to TRBJ1-5; 9 bases are shared with TRBD1. The germline gives CDR1 MDHEN, CDR2 SYDVKM. With 5 bases clipped from V and 8 bases from J, the junction kept 10 bases outside the gene matches. CDR3 length: 15 residues. The CDR3: CASSLTTGGREPQHF. The CDR3 DNA follows: TGTGCCAGCAGTCTGACTACAGGGGGCCGCGAGCCCCAGCATTTT.

This chain connects TRBV6-4 to TRBJ2-2; D is unclear. The CDR3 runs to 13 residues. V lost 4 bases and J lost 5, with 8 bases in between. Germline V gene data show CDR1 as MRHNA and CDR2 as SNTAGT. CDR3 protein: CASSASETGELFF. CDR3 sequence (DNA): TGTGCCAGCAGTGCATCCGAGACCGGGGAGCTGTTTTTT.

This clone was observed a few times. The chain employs TRBV30 and TRBJ2-1; D not resolved. Germline V lookup: CDR1 GTSNPN, CDR2 SVGIG (reference sequence). V gave up 2 bases and J gave up 5 bases, with 10 bases separating them. The CDR3 contains 13 residues. The CDR3 sequence: CAWSWREDNEQFF. As DNA, the CDR3 is TGTGCCTGGAGTTGGAGAGAAGACAATGAGCAGTTCTTC.

This clone showed up just a few times. The CDR3 DNA reads TGCGCCAGCAGTGGGCTTGGAGCTCCCTACAATGAGCAGTTCTTC. The encoded protein is CASSGLGAPYNEQFF. The rearrangement joins TRBV10-1 to TRBJ2-1; no definite D call. Germline values: CDR1 WNHNN, CDR2 SYGVQD (reference sequence). Deletions cut 4 bases from V and 2 bases from J, with 12 bases between. The CDR3 is made up of 15 amino acids.

The genes are TRBV2 and TRBJ2-7; D may be TRBD1 (6 bases). V was shortened by 6 bases and J by 5 bases, with 8 bases between the two germline ends. The CDR3 is 11 residues long. Germline lookup yields CDR1 SNHLY and CDR2 FYNNEI. CDR3: CASRQGHEQYF. The CDR3 region has the DNA TGTGCCAGCAGACAGGGCCACGAGCAGTACTTC.

This chain joins TRBV18 and TRBJ2-5, with D possibly TRBD1 on 5 matching bases. The CDR3 has 14 amino acids. V lost 6 bases to trimming and J lost 2 bases, with 13 bases between them. Germline V gene lookup returns CDR1 KGHSH and CDR2 LQKENI. The CDR3 is CASSLSTGQETQYF. As DNA, the CDR3 is TGTGCCAGCTCCCTTAGTACAGGTCAAGAGACCCAGTACTTC. The variable domain in full, completed from reference TRBV18 and TRBJ2-5, reads NAGVMQNPRHLVRRRGQEARLRCSPMKGHSHVYWYRQLPEEGLKFMVYLQKENIIDESGMPKERFSAEFPKEGPSILRIQQVVRGDSAAYFCASSLSTGQETQYFGPGTRLLVL.

This chain joins TRBV7-2 and TRBJ2-3, with 8 bases lining up with TRBD2. CDR3 length: 16 residues. J lost 1 base, V lost 2 bases, and 5 bases had no gene match. Germline CDR1 and CDR2: SGHTA and FQGNSA. The CDR3 protein is CASSLRAGARTDTQYF. DNA of the CDR3: TGTGCCAGCAGCTTAAGAGCGGGGGCCCGCACAGATACGCAGTATTTT.

This chain links TRBV5-1 with TRBJ1-3; unclear D gene. From germline, CDR1 is SGHRS and CDR2 YFSETQ. The V end was cut by 4 bases, the J end by 5 bases, with 13 bases between. CDR3 size: 14 residues. DNA for the CDR3: TGCGCCAGCAGCCAAAGCGGAGGAAGAAACACCATATATTTT. As protein: CASSQSGGRNTIYF.

The chain combines TRBV6-1 with TRBJ1-3; possible D gene TRBD1, 5 bases. V was shortened by 8 bases and J by 0 bases, with 8 bases between the two germline ends. The germline gives CDR1 MNHNS, CDR2 SASEGT. This CDR3 comprises 13 residues. CDR3 sequence reads: CASSTVSGNTIYF. The CDR3 DNA reads as TGTGCCAGCTCGACAGTCTCTGGAAACACCATATATTTT.

There are a few counts of this clone. The chain is built from TRBV15 and TRBJ1-3; no clear D. The germline V gene has CDR1 LNHNV and CDR2 YYDKDF (reference sequence). Trimming removed 5 bases from V and 0 bases from J, with 11 bases in between. The CDR3 length is 15 residues. The CDR3 protein is CATSPMAGSGNTIYF. The CDR3, as DNA: TGTGCCACCAGCCCCATGGCGGGCTCTGGAAACACCATATATTTT.

This clone has a handful of counts. The CDR3, as DNA: TGTGCCAGCAGCCTCAACAGGGGGAACACTGAAGCTTTCTTT. Translated, it gives CASSLNRGNTEAFF. This chain joins TRBV4-2 and TRBJ1-1; 7 bases fit TRBD1. The CDR3 sequence is 14 residues long. The V segment lost 4 bases and the J segment 1 base; nucleotides outside the gene matches: 3. Germline values: CDR1 LGHNA, CDR2 YNFKEQ.

This clone was counted a few times. The rearrangement links TRBV5-1 to TRBJ2-3, with TRBD2 identical over 8 bases. This CDR3 is 17 amino acids long. The germline V gene has CDR1 SGHRS and CDR2 YFSETQ. Trimming took 0 bases from V and 2 from J; bases not matched to a gene: 8. In DNA form, the CDR3 reads TGCGCCAGCAGCTTGGGGGCCGGCGGGGGGACCACAGATACGCAGTATTTT. Amino acids: CASSLGAGGGTTDTQYF.